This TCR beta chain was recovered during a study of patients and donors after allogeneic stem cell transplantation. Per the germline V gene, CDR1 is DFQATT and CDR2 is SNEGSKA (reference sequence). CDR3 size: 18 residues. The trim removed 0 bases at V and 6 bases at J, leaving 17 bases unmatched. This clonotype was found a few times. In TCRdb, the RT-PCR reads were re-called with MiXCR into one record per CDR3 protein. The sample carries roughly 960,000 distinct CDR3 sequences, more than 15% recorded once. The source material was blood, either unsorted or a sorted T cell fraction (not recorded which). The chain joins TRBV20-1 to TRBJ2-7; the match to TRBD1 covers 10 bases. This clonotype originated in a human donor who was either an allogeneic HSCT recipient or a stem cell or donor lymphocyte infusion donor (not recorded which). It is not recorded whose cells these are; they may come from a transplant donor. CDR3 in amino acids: CSARDPGQTGGISAEQYF. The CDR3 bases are TGCAGTGCTAGAGACCCCGGTCAGACAGGGGGCATTTCGGCCGAGCAGTACTTC.